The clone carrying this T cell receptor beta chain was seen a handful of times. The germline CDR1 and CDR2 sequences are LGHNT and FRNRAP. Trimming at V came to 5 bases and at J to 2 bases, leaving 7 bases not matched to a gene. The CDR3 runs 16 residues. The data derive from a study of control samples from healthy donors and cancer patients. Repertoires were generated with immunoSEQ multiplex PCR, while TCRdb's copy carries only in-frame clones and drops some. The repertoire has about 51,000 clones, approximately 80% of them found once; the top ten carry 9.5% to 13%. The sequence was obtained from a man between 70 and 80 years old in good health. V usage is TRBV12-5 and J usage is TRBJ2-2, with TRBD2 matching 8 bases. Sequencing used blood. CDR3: CASGPQRGRNTGELFF. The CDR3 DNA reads TGTGCTAGTGGTCCCCAGCGGGGGCGAAACACCGGGGAGCTGTTTTTT. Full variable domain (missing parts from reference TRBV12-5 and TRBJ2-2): DARVTQTPRHKVTEMGQEVTMRCQPILGHNTVFWYRQTMMQGLELLAYFRNRAPLDDSGMPKDRFSAEMPDATLATLKIQPSEPRDSAVYFCASGPQRGRNTGELFFGEGSRLTVL.